The T cell receptor beta chain described here comes from a study of T cells in Graves' hyperthyroidism and ophthalmopathy. Amplified TCR beta CDR3 regions came from RNA transcripts. First-round RT-PCR targeting the TCR CDR3 was performed with the HTBI primer set. One entry per CDR3 protein, called by TCRdb with MiXCR from the multiplex PCR reads. The repertoire holds around 300,000 distinct CDR3 sequences, with roughly 13% as singletons. With 5 bases removed from V and 4 bases from J, the gap between germline ends came to 10 bases. CDR3 size: 13 residues. Looked up from germline, CDR1 is SGHVS and CDR2 is FNYEAQ. At least ten counts were recorded for this clonotype.

This clonotype originated in a woman aged 40 to 50 with Graves' hyperthyroidism. The genes are TRBV7-6 and TRBJ2-3, with a tentative D call TRBD2 (6 bases). What was sequenced was blood. CDR3 nucleotide sequence: TGTGCCAGCAGCCCTCGCGGGGCAGATACGCAGTATTTT. This encodes CASSPRGADTQYF.